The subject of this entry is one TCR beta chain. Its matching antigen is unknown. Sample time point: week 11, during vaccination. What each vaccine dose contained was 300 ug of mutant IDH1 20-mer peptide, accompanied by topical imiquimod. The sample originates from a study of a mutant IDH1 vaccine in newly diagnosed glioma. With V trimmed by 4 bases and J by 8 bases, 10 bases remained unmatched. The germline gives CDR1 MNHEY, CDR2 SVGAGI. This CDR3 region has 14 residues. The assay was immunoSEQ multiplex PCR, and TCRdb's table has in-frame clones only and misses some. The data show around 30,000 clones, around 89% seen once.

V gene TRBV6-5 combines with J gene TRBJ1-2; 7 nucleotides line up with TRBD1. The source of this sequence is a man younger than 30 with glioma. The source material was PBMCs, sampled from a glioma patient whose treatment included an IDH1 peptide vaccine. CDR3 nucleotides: TGTGCCAGCAGTTCGACAGGGCATCAAGGAGGCTACACCTTC. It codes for CASSSTGHQGGYTF.